The clone carrying this TCR beta chain came up many times. This entry is derived from a study of T cell repertoires in cytomegalovirus infection. TCRdb reprocessed the reads with MiXCR, giving one entry per CDR3 protein. The sample yields some 280,000 distinct CDR3 sequences, around 15% seen once. This CDR3 has 15 residues. The J segment lost 6 bases and the V segment lost 5 bases, leaving 7 bases of the junction unmatched. Germline V lookup: CDR1 SEHNR, CDR2 FQNEAQ (reference sequence). The rearrangement links TRBV7-9 to TRBJ2-2; 9 bases agree with TRBD1. The sequencing sample was made of PBMCs. The receptor's source is a human donor in good health (CMV status not recorded). Some clones in this sample may be carry-over from other donors' samples. The DNA for the CDR3 is TGTGCCAGCAGCCGGAGGACAGGGGAGCCCGGGGAGCTGTTTTTT. It translates to CASSRRTGEPGELFF.